A single sample gave rise to the 26 T cell receptor beta chains below, sequenced in a study of blood T cells in healthy people across ages. The second PCR ran roughly 6 to 11 cycles with a sample-barcoded 5' primer and J-beta primers. TCRdb independently ran MiXCR on the 5' RACE reads; one entry per CDR3 protein. Of about 1.6 million distinct CDR3 sequences in the sample, about 32% are singletons; the top ten hold about 11%. Sequencing was done on a sample of blood. These receptors were collected from a young woman in good health.

The rearrangement uses TRBV5-1 and TRBJ2-7; 8 bases match TRBD2. Looked up from germline, CDR1 is SGHRS and CDR2 is YFSETQ. With 0 bases clipped from V and 4 bases from J, the junction kept 3 bases outside the gene matches. This CDR3 spans 14 amino acids. The CDR3 region is CASSLGPSGYEQYF. The CDR3 region has the DNA TGCGCCAGCAGCTTGGGGCCTAGCGGGTACGAGCAGTACTTC.

This clonotype turned up a few times. The chain uses TRBV28 and TRBJ2-7; the match to TRBD2 covers 7 bases. V lost 4 bases to trimming and J lost 5 bases; unmatched junction nucleotides: 14. The CDR3 has 16 amino acids. Germline CDR1 reads MDHEN; CDR2 reads SYDVKM. CDR3 DNA sequence: TGTGCCAGCAGTTCCCCCCGGACTAGAATCACCGACGAGCAGTACTTC. It is translated as CASSSPRTRITDEQYF.

The gene calls are TRBV5-1 and TRBJ2-3; D may be TRBD1 (6 bases). In germline, CDR1 is SGHRS, CDR2 YFSETQ. The CDR3 consists of 14 residues. V lost 2 bases to trimming and J lost 6 bases, with 13 bases between them. As DNA, the CDR3 is TGCGCCAGCAGCTTATACACAGGGTTTGATACGCAGTATTTT. Translating it yields CASSLYTGFDTQYF. Looking up the rest from reference TRBV5-1 and TRBJ2-3 gives the full variable domain: KAGVTQTPRYLIKTRGQQVTLSCSPISGHRSVSWYQQTPGQGLQFLFEYFSETQRNKGNFPGRFSGRQFSNSRSEMNVSTLELGDSALYLCASSLYTGFDTQYFGPGTRLTVL.

This clonotype came up a few times. The J gene is TRBJ1-2, the V gene TRBV29-1; weak D call: TRBD1 (5 bases). V was cut by 8 bases and J by 3 bases, with 13 bases left in between. Germline-derived CDR1 and CDR2 are SQVTM and ANQGSEA. The CDR3 totals 12 residues. Here the CDR3 DNA reads TGCAGCATCTCGACAGACTACTATGGCTACACCTTC. Residues: CSISTDYYGYTF.

This clonotype has a handful of counts. The chain couples TRBV20-1 to TRBJ1-2; 7 positions agree with TRBD1. CDR3 size: 12 residues. The germline CDR1 and CDR2 sequences are DFQATT and SNEGSKA (reference sequence). Germline trimming cut 6 bases from V and 0 bases from J; bases unmatched to any gene: 1. The CDR3 region has the DNA TGCAGTGCCGACAGGGCTAACTATGGCTACACCTTC. This sequence encodes CSADRANYGYTF.

The V and J genes are TRBV20-1 and TRBJ1-2, with 7 bases lining up with TRBD1. Germline V gene data show CDR1 as DFQATT and CDR2 as SNEGSKA (reference sequence). Trimming cost V 2 bases and J 8 bases; bases outside gene matches: 11. There are 14 residues in the CDR3. In nucleotides, the CDR3 is TGCAGTGCTAGACAGGACAGGCTCCGAGGGGGCTACACCTTC. Its translation: CSARQDRLRGGYTF.

The rearrangement joins TRBV20-1 to TRBJ2-5; TRBD2 matches at 11 bases. CDR3 size: 13 residues. From germline, CDR1 is DFQATT and CDR2 SNEGSKA (reference sequence). CDR3 sequence reads: CSGTSGGSLEQYF. Written as DNA, the CDR3 is TGCAGCGGTACTAGCGGGGGATCCCTAGAGCAGTACTTC.

The chain couples TRBV5-1 to TRBJ2-4; D could derive from TRBD1 or TRBD2 (5 bases each). The length of the CDR3 is 13 residues. CDR1 and CDR2 from the germline V gene are SGHRS and YFSETQ. V dropped 4 bases and J dropped 13 bases, with 18 bases sitting between them. CDR3 sequence (DNA): TGCGCCAGCAGCGCAGGGCCCCAGGAGGAGCAGTACTTC. Translated, it gives CASSAGPQEEQYF.

This clonotype was counted a single time. The genes are TRBV5-5 and TRBJ2-7; 10 nucleotides match TRBD2. The CDR3 has 16 residues. The junction had 11 bases not matched to a gene; V was cut back by 4 bases and J by 4 bases. Germline assignment: CDR1 SGHKS and CDR2 YYEKEE (reference sequence). The CDR3 coding sequence is TGTGCCAGCAGCCTTGAGGGCCTAGCGGGAGTATACGAGCAGTACTTC. This codes for CASSLEGLAGVYEQYF.

V is TRBV5-1 and J is TRBJ2-7; 9 bases align to TRBD1. Germline-derived CDR1 and CDR2 are SGHRS and YFSETQ. CDR3 size: 16 residues. J was trimmed by 6 bases and V by 3 bases; bases with no gene match: 13. CDR3 in amino acids: CASSSENRGRGGEQYF. CDR3 DNA: TGCGCCAGCAGCTCGGAAAACAGGGGGCGGGGCGGCGAGCAGTACTTC.

A few counts support this clonotype. This chain links TRBV20-1 with TRBJ2-1, with TRBD2 identical over 14 bases. Germline CDR1 DFQATT, CDR2 SNEGSKA (reference sequence). With 8 bases clipped from V and 2 bases from J, the junction kept 11 bases outside the gene matches. This CDR3 spans 17 amino acids. The CDR3 DNA is TGCAGTACTTCCGGGACTAGCGGGAGTGGCACCTACAATGAGCAGTTCTTC. Its protein product is CSTSGTSGSGTYNEQFF.

CDR3 residues: CASGILDTGELFF. The CDR3 DNA sequence: TGTGCCAGCGGTATTTTGGACACCGGGGAGCTGTTTTTT. The V gene is TRBV6-1, the J gene TRBJ2-2; D unresolved. The germline CDR1 and CDR2 sequences are MNHNS and SASEGT. The CDR3 spans 13 residues. Trimming cost V 8 bases and J 3 bases, with 10 bases left between them.

The V and J genes are TRBV13 and TRBJ2-1; D possibly corresponds to TRBD1 (6 bases). Trimming took off 4 bases at V and 4 bases at J, with 20 bases between the two ends. This CDR3 spans 17 amino acids. Germline V gene data show CDR1 as PRHDT and CDR2 as FYEKMQ (reference sequence). CDR3 protein: CASSSTSTGSRYNEQFF. In DNA, the CDR3 is TGTGCCAGCAGCTCCACCTCGACAGGATCCCGATACAATGAGCAGTTCTTC.

This chain joins TRBV9 and TRBJ2-3, with a weak D call TRBD2 (5 bases). The germline CDR1 and CDR2 sequences are SGDLS and YYNGEE. This CDR3 comprises 15 residues. Trimming removed 4 bases from V and 4 bases from J, with 16 bases in between. CDR3 loop: CASSRGAVGADTQYF. Written as DNA, the CDR3 is TGTGCCAGCAGCCGAGGAGCGGTTGGCGCAGATACGCAGTATTTT.

This clonotype was picked up a small number of times. J is TRBJ1-1 and V is TRBV20-1; D call uncertain. In germline, CDR1 is DFQATT, CDR2 SNEGSKA (reference sequence). The CDR3 has 11 residues. The germline V and J ends were trimmed by 6 bases and 8 bases, with 13 bases remaining between them. CDR3 nucleotides: TGCAGTGCCCCTCGGGGATCAGAAGCTTTCTTT. Amino acid sequence: CSAPRGSEAFF.

In the case of this clonotype: No conserved phenylalanine or tryptophan is present at the end of the CDR3, so a read error is the likely explanation. The chain links TRBV10-3 to TRBJ2-1, with TRBD2 as a possible D gene (6 bases). The V end was cut by 6 bases, the J end by 5 bases, with 14 bases between. Germline V CDR1 and CDR2: ENHRY, SYGVKD. The CDR3 runs to 14 residues. The CDR3 nucleotides read TGTGCCATCAGCTATAGCGGTCATGACAATGAGCAGTTCCTC. The encoded protein is CAISYSGHDNEQFL.

Written as DNA, the CDR3 is TGTGCCAGCAGTGAGGGCAGGACGCCCCAGCATTTT. Its translation: CASSEGRTPQHF. This chain links TRBV25-1 with TRBJ1-5, with unresolved D. V lost 3 bases to trimming and J lost 9 bases, with 9 bases between them. Germline assignment: CDR1 MGHDK and CDR2 SYGVNS. This CDR3 contains 12 residues.

V usage is TRBV6-5 and J usage is TRBJ2-5; 8 nucleotides match TRBD1. The length of the CDR3 is 15 residues. With V trimmed by 0 bases and J by 5 bases, 5 bases remained unmatched. From germline, CDR1 is MNHEY and CDR2 SVGAGI. Written as DNA, the CDR3 is TGTGCCAGCAGTTACTCGAGGACAGGGAGGGAGACCCAGTACTTC. Its translation: CASSYSRTGRETQYF.

The V gene is TRBV28, the J gene TRBJ2-4; TRBD1 matches at 9 bases. Looked up from germline, CDR1 is MDHEN and CDR2 is SYDVKM. The CDR3 is 12 amino acids. The V and J ends lost 6 bases and 11 bases, in that order; junction bases with no gene match: 5. The CDR3 reads CASSLQGALQYF. DNA of the CDR3: TGTGCCAGCAGCCTACAGGGGGCCCTTCAGTACTTC.

This clonotype was observed a handful of times. V is TRBV6-2 or TRBV6-3 and J is TRBJ1-5, with a weak D call TRBD1 (5 bases). V lost 6 bases and J lost 2, with 14 bases in between. Looked up from germline, CDR1 is MNHEY and CDR2 is SVGEGT. This CDR3 is built from 15 residues. CDR3 nucleotide sequence: TGTGCCAGCAGCCGGCCAGGGTTTCGCAATCAGCCCCAGCATTTT. This gives the protein CASSRPGFRNQPQHF.

This clonotype was recorded a few times. The chain combines TRBV20-1 with TRBJ2-3, with 8 bases identical to TRBD2. Trimming cost V 6 bases and J 2 bases; bases outside gene matches: 4. The CDR3 covers 13 residues. Per the germline V gene, CDR1 is DFQATT and CDR2 is SNEGSKA (reference sequence). In nucleotides, the CDR3 is TGCAGTGCACTAGCGGAGAACACAGATACGCAGTATTTT. It codes for CSALAENTDTQYF.

The J gene is TRBJ2-1, the V gene TRBV7-6; 9 bases align to TRBD2. The V gene end was trimmed by 6 bases and the J gene end by 3 bases; junction bases not matched to a gene: 6. This CDR3 has 15 amino acids. The V gene's germline CDR1 is SGHVS and CDR2 FNYEAQ. The DNA of the CDR3 is TGTGCCAGCAGTCCGGGCGGGGGGGGCTACAATGAGCAGTTCTTC. Translated: CASSPGGGGYNEQFF. Drawing the rest from reference TRBV7-6 and TRBJ2-1, the complete variable domain is GAGVSQSPRYKVTKRGQDVALRCDPISGHVSLYWYRQALGQGPEFLTYFNYEAQQDKSGLPNDRFSAERPEGSISTLTIQRTEQRDSAMYRCASSPGGGGYNEQFFGPGTRLTVL.

This chain links TRBV5-1 with TRBJ2-3, with a weak D call TRBD2 (5 bases). Germline V gene sequence: CDR1 SGHRS, CDR2 YFSETQ. The CDR3 has 17 amino acids. Trimming pared 4 bases from V and 5 bases from J, leaving 23 bases between. CDR3 sequence: CASSLRVETTAQDTQYF. The CDR3 region has the DNA TGCGCCAGCAGCCTACGGGTTGAGACTACAGCCCAAGATACGCAGTATTTT.

This clonotype was observed a few times. V gene TRBV5-1 combines with J gene TRBJ1-4; D remains unclear. Trimming left V 0 bases short and J 0 bases short, with 6 bases between. The CDR3 length is 15 residues. Germline V lookup: CDR1 SGHRS, CDR2 YFSETQ. CDR3 nucleotides: TGCGCCAGCAGCTTGGGGGGAACAACTAATGAAAAACTGTTTTTT. This gives the protein CASSLGGTTNEKLFF.

The chain joins TRBV6-5 to TRBJ2-7; 7 bases are shared with TRBD1. The end of the DNA is better explained by TRBJ2-5, so the J call may be wrong. CDR3 size: 14 residues. The germline CDR1 and CDR2 sequences are MNHEY and SVGAGI. CDR3 residues: CASSRDSQAKTQYF. In nucleotides, the CDR3 is TGTGCCAGCAGCAGGGACAGCCAGGCGAAGACCCAGTACTTC.

The chain is built from TRBV7-9 and TRBJ2-1; D unclear. CDR3 length equals 17 residues. The V end was cut by 4 bases, the J end by 8 bases, with 24 bases between. CDR1 is SEHNR, CDR2 FQNEAQ, per germline (reference sequence). The CDR3 protein is CASSSGAKGSIDHEQFF. The CDR3, as DNA: TGTGCCAGCAGCTCGGGCGCGAAGGGTTCGATCGACCATGAGCAGTTCTTC.